This T cell receptor beta chain was recovered during a study of early T cells in non-severe SARS-CoV-2 infection. Attachment of unique molecular identifiers was made to individual cDNA molecules. TCRdb independently ran MiXCR on the 5' RACE reads; one entry per CDR3 protein. The top ten clones hold roughly a sixth of a sample with tens of thousands of distinct CDR3 sequences, 10% of them seen once. There are a few counts of this clonotype. The sequence derives from an adult who was a healthcare worker with PCR-confirmed SARS-CoV-2 infection or an uninfected control (not recorded which). This specimen was whole blood, taken at baseline.

The CDR3 region has the DNA TGTGCCAGCAGCTTCCTAGCGGGAGCCTACAATGAGCAGTTCTTC. Translation gives CASSFLAGAYNEQFF. The chain employs TRBV11-1 and TRBJ2-1; 10 bases are shared with TRBD2. Looked up from germline, CDR1 is SGHAT and CDR2 is FQDESV (reference sequence). This CDR3 has 15 residues. J was trimmed by 2 bases and V by 3 bases; bases with no gene match: 1.